This entry describes one T cell receptor beta chain. Antigen: not known. The data were taken from a study of graft-versus-host responses after intestinal transplantation. The trim removed 6 bases at V and 6 bases at J, leaving 8 bases unmatched. The germline CDR1 and CDR2 sequences are SNHLY and FYNNEI. The CDR3 totals 14 residues. Sequencing was performed with immunoSEQ multiplex PCR; in TCRdb, only in-frame clones are kept and a portion is missing. The table includes approximately 100,000 clones, around 86% detected once. The study's findings and limits: Patients who carried graft-donor T cell macrochimerism also had high graft-versus-host to host-versus-graft clonal ratios in their allografts. GvH clones occurred in recipient marrow; some first appeared in ileum or blood.

This clonotype originated in a human patient who received an intestinal transplant, so some T cells may come from the graft donor. This chain uses TRBV2 with TRBJ2-7; 10 positions match TRBD1. The source was PBMCs, collected 255 days after intestinal transplant. CDR3 bases: TGTGCCAGCAGCTCCGGGACAGGGGACCGCGAGCAGTACTTC. It translates to CASSSGTGDREQYF.